The rows below give T cell receptor beta chains drawn from one sample of a study of blood T cell repertoires in COVID-19. TCRdb's copy holds only in-frame clones and misses some; the assay was immunoSEQ multiplex PCR. The sample gives about 220,000 clones, approximately 80% of which show up once; under 3.5% is in the top ten. The specimen sequenced was PBMCs or T cells enriched from blood (not recorded which). The receptors were sampled from a woman in her sixties or seventies who had recovered from COVID-19. The CDR3 runs from the conserved cysteine through the conserved F or W. A D gene is named only where the DNA matches it firmly. Clone size is given for some rows only: seen once, a few or many times, or a class if the clone is expanded.

cdr3_nt: TGTGCCAGCAGCCAGCAAGGCGGGAGTAGGGAGCTGTTTTTT; cdr3_aa: CASSQQGGSRELFF; clone_size: .; j_call: TRBJ2-2; d_call: TRBD2; v_call: TRBV3-1/TRBV3-2
cdr3_nt: TGTGCCAGCTCTCCGGACAGCCGGAACACTGAAGCTTTCTTT; cdr3_aa: CASSPDSRNTEAFF; clone_size: .; j_call: TRBJ1-1; d_call: .; v_call: TRBV5-4
cdr3_nt: TGTGCCAGCAGTTTGGGGGACAGGGTCGCGGCTTTCTTT; cdr3_aa: CASSLGDRVAAFF; clone_size: .; j_call: TRBJ1-1; d_call: TRBD1; v_call: TRBV12-3/TRBV12-4
cdr3_nt: TGCGCCAGCGGGGGACAGGCGGCCTATGGCTACACCTTC; cdr3_aa: CASGGQAAYGYTF; clone_size: .; j_call: TRBJ1-2; d_call: TRBD1; v_call: TRBV5-1
cdr3_nt: TGTGCCACCAGCAGAGGAGAGTCCTACGAGCAGTACTTC; cdr3_aa: CATSRGESYEQYF; clone_size: once; j_call: TRBJ2-7; d_call: .; v_call: TRBV15
cdr3_nt: TGTGCCTGGAGTGCCACTAGCGGGAGCGTGTTCTTC; cdr3_aa: CAWSATSGSVFF; clone_size: .; j_call: TRBJ2-1; d_call: TRBD2; v_call: TRBV30
cdr3_nt: TGTGCCAGCAGTGGACGGGAGGCCTATGGCTACACCTTC; cdr3_aa: CASSGREAYGYTF; clone_size: .; j_call: TRBJ1-2; d_call: .; v_call: TRBV2
cdr3_nt: TGTGCCAGCAGCCAAGCGACCCGGGACAGGGCCTACGAGCAGTACTTC; cdr3_aa: CASSQATRDRAYEQYF; clone_size: .; j_call: TRBJ2-7; d_call: TRBD1; v_call: TRBV4-2
cdr3_nt: TGTGCCACCAGTGATCCCCACAGTGCTGCGTCAGATACGCAGTATTTT; cdr3_aa: CATSDPHSAASDTQYF; clone_size: .; j_call: TRBJ2-3; d_call: .; v_call: TRBV24-1
cdr3_nt: TGTGCCAGCGGTGCACAGGGGGTTGGCACTGAAGCTTTCTTT; cdr3_aa: CASGAQGVGTEAFF; clone_size: .; j_call: TRBJ1-1; d_call: TRBD1; v_call: TRBV7-9
cdr3_nt: TGCAGCGTGGGGACTAGCGGTGACAATGAGCAGTTCTTC; cdr3_aa: CSVGTSGDNEQFF; clone_size: .; j_call: TRBJ2-1; d_call: TRBD2; v_call: TRBV29-1
cdr3_nt: TGCAGTGCTAGTAGCGGGAAAAGCGGGAGATATACGCAGTATTTT; cdr3_aa: CSASSGKSGRYTQYF; clone_size: once; j_call: TRBJ2-3; d_call: TRBD2; v_call: TRBV20-1
cdr3_nt: TGTGCCAGCAGCCCGCGTTCGACAGGGGATGGCTACACCTTC; cdr3_aa: CASSPRSTGDGYTF; clone_size: .; j_call: TRBJ1-2; d_call: TRBD1; v_call: TRBV14
cdr3_nt: TGTGCCAGCAGCTGGACAGGGGCGGACAACGAGCAGTACTTC; cdr3_aa: CASSWTGADNEQYF; clone_size: .; j_call: TRBJ2-7; d_call: TRBD1; v_call: TRBV5-6
cdr3_nt: TGTGCCAGCAGCTTGGCCCGGGTGACTGAAGCTTTCTTT; cdr3_aa: CASSLARVTEAFF; clone_size: .; j_call: TRBJ1-1; d_call: .; v_call: TRBV5-8
cdr3_nt: TGTGCCATCAGCCGAGGACAGGTGAATAATTCACCCCTCCACTTT; cdr3_aa: CAISRGQVNNSPLHF; clone_size: .; j_call: TRBJ1-6; d_call: TRBD1; v_call: TRBV10-3
cdr3_nt: TGTGCCACTCTCCGGGACAGGGGCTACTCCTACGAGCAGTACTTC; cdr3_aa: CATLRDRGYSYEQYF; clone_size: .; j_call: TRBJ2-7; d_call: TRBD1; v_call: TRBV24-1
cdr3_nt: TGCAGTGCTAGTTATAGCGGGGGGGCCAGTGAGCAGTTCTTC; cdr3_aa: CSASYSGGASEQFF; clone_size: .; j_call: TRBJ2-1; d_call: TRBD2; v_call: TRBV20-1
cdr3_nt: TGTGCCACCTCGAACCAGGGGGGTATCTATGGCTACACCTTC; cdr3_aa: CATSNQGGIYGYTF; clone_size: .; j_call: TRBJ1-2; d_call: TRBD1; v_call: TRBV27
cdr3_nt: TGTGCCAGCAGCTCCCTCGGACAGCGCGATGGCTACACCTTC; cdr3_aa: CASSSLGQRDGYTF; clone_size: .; j_call: TRBJ1-2; d_call: .; v_call: TRBV7-2
cdr3_nt: TGTGCCAGTAGTATAGGTCAGGGGTCTGGCTCACCCCTCCACTTT; cdr3_aa: CASSIGQGSGSPLHF; clone_size: .; j_call: TRBJ1-6; d_call: .; v_call: TRBV19
cdr3_nt: TGCAGCGTTGAATCCGGGACTCGGGAGCTGTTTTTT; cdr3_aa: CSVESGTRELFF; clone_size: .; j_call: TRBJ2-2; d_call: .; v_call: TRBV29-1
cdr3_nt: TGTGCCACCAGTGACCCATTCACAGATACGCAGTATTTT; cdr3_aa: CATSDPFTDTQYF; clone_size: few; j_call: TRBJ2-3; d_call: .; v_call: TRBV24-1
cdr3_nt: TGTGCCAGCAGTTACTCGACAGGGTTAACGTACGAGCAGTACTTC; cdr3_aa: CASSYSTGLTYEQYF; clone_size: .; j_call: TRBJ2-7; d_call: TRBD1; v_call: TRBV6-5
cdr3_nt: TGTGCCAGCAGCTGGGGGGGGTCCTACGAGCAGTACTTC; cdr3_aa: CASSWGGSYEQYF; clone_size: medium-sized; j_call: TRBJ2-7; d_call: TRBD2; v_call: TRBV7-6
cdr3_nt: TGTGCCAGCAGAGATCCGATACAGGTAGAAGCTTTCTTT; cdr3_aa: CASRDPIQVEAFF; clone_size: .; j_call: TRBJ1-1; d_call: .; v_call: TRBV12-3/TRBV12-4
cdr3_nt: TGCGCCAGCAGCCAGGGACTAGCGGGGGTCCGGGCGCAGTATTTT; cdr3_aa: CASSQGLAGVRAQYF; clone_size: .; j_call: TRBJ2-3; d_call: TRBD2; v_call: TRBV5-1
cdr3_nt: TGTGCCAGCAGTTACGAGGGGGGGGGCTTTGGGCTGTTTTTT; cdr3_aa: CASSYEGGGFGLFF; clone_size: .; j_call: TRBJ2-2; d_call: .; v_call: TRBV6-6
cdr3_nt: TGTGCCAGTAGTATAGGCAGCGGGAACACCGGGGAGCTGTTTTTT; cdr3_aa: CASSIGSGNTGELFF; clone_size: .; j_call: TRBJ2-2; d_call: .; v_call: TRBV19
cdr3_nt: TGTGCCAGCTCACCACGGGGACAGGGAAACACCGGGGAGCTGTTTTTT; cdr3_aa: CASSPRGQGNTGELFF; clone_size: .; j_call: TRBJ2-2; d_call: TRBD1; v_call: TRBV18
cdr3_nt: TGTGCCAGCAGCGCAGGACTAGCGGGACCCGCAGATACGCAGTATTTT; cdr3_aa: CASSAGLAGPADTQYF; clone_size: .; j_call: TRBJ2-3; d_call: TRBD2; v_call: TRBV9
cdr3_nt: TGTGCCAGCAGCCCACCTAACGGAAACATTCAGTACTTC; cdr3_aa: CASSPPNGNIQYF; clone_size: once; j_call: TRBJ2-4; d_call: .; v_call: TRBV7-9
cdr3_nt: TGTGCCAGCAGCCCCCCAGGGGTCGAGACCCAGTACTTC; cdr3_aa: CASSPPGVETQYF; clone_size: once; j_call: TRBJ2-5; d_call: .; v_call: TRBV11-3
cdr3_nt: TGCGCCAGCAGCTTGGACAGGGTGCTGTATTTT; cdr3_aa: CASSLDRVLYF; clone_size: .; j_call: TRBJ2-3; d_call: .; v_call: TRBV5-1
cdr3_nt: TGTGCCAGCAGCTCTCAAGGGGGCGCAGAGACCCAGTACTTC; cdr3_aa: CASSSQGGAETQYF; clone_size: .; j_call: TRBJ2-5; d_call: TRBD1; v_call: TRBV5-4
cdr3_nt: TGTGCCAGCAGTGAAACTGGGACAGGATATGACTATGGCTACACCTTC; cdr3_aa: CASSETGTGYDYGYTF; clone_size: .; j_call: TRBJ1-2; d_call: TRBD1; v_call: TRBV2
cdr3_nt: TGTGCCAGCAGCACCCGACAAGGGACTAGCGGGAGGTACAATGAGCAGTTCTTC; cdr3_aa: CASSTRQGTSGRYNEQFF; clone_size: .; j_call: TRBJ2-1; d_call: TRBD2; v_call: TRBV11-2
cdr3_nt: TGTGCCATCAGTGAGTCTAGAGAGACCCAGTACTTC; cdr3_aa: CAISESRETQYF; clone_size: .; j_call: TRBJ2-5; d_call: .; v_call: TRBV10-3
cdr3_nt: TGTGCCAGCAGTCCTCCGGGACAGGGCCACCTACCGAACACTGAAGCTTTCTTT; cdr3_aa: CASSPPGQGHLPNTEAFF; clone_size: .; j_call: TRBJ1-1; d_call: TRBD1; v_call: TRBV5-4
cdr3_nt: TGTGCCAGCAGTTACGGAGCTAGCGGGATCAGATACGAGCAGTACTTC; cdr3_aa: CASSYGASGIRYEQYF; clone_size: once; j_call: TRBJ2-7; d_call: TRBD2; v_call: TRBV6-2/TRBV6-3
cdr3_nt: TGTGCCAGCAGCTTAGTAGGGCACGGGACTCGAGAGACCCAGTACTTC; cdr3_aa: CASSLVGHGTRETQYF; clone_size: .; j_call: TRBJ2-5; d_call: .; v_call: TRBV7-2
cdr3_nt: TGCGCCAGCAGCCAGAATCAGGGGGCGCTATTTGGCTACACCTTC; cdr3_aa: CASSQNQGALFGYTF; clone_size: .; j_call: TRBJ1-2; d_call: TRBD1; v_call: TRBV4-3
cdr3_nt: TGTGCCAGCAGCCCGTTACAGGGGGCAAGTTCACCCCTCCACTTT; cdr3_aa: CASSPLQGASSPLHF; clone_size: .; j_call: TRBJ1-6; d_call: TRBD1; v_call: TRBV3-1/TRBV3-2
cdr3_nt: TGTGCCAGCAGCCCGACAGGGGGTAACTCTGGGGCCAACGTCCTGACTTTC; cdr3_aa: CASSPTGGNSGANVLTF; clone_size: .; j_call: TRBJ2-6; d_call: TRBD1; v_call: TRBV7-2
cdr3_nt: TGTGCCAGCAGCCCGGGACGGACAGCAACTAATGAAAAACTGTTTTTT; cdr3_aa: CASSPGRTATNEKLFF; clone_size: .; j_call: TRBJ1-4; d_call: .; v_call: TRBV5-4
cdr3_nt: TGCAGCGTTGACGCGACAGCAAGGGGTTCCCAGTTCTTC; cdr3_aa: CSVDATARGSQFF; clone_size: few; j_call: TRBJ2-1; d_call: .; v_call: TRBV29-1
cdr3_nt: TGTGCCAGCATACTTACGGTAACTCGGTTCATGAACACTGAAGCTTTCTTT; cdr3_aa: CASILTVTRFMNTEAFF; clone_size: .; j_call: TRBJ1-1; d_call: .; v_call: TRBV5-8
cdr3_nt: TGTGCCAGCTCGGGTCAACGGGATACGCAGTATTTT; cdr3_aa: CASSGQRDTQYF; clone_size: .; j_call: TRBJ2-3; d_call: .; v_call: TRBV6-5